This T cell receptor beta chain derives from a study of OX40 agonist ivuxolimab in advanced cancers. Overall study context: Patients receiving dose escalation had hepatocellular carcinoma, melanoma, renal cell or head and neck cancer. Findings of the study overall: In general, CD8+ T cells held more expanded clones than CD4+ did, on average.

The CDR3 length is 13 residues. With 5 bases clipped from V and 6 bases from J, the junction kept 6 bases outside the gene matches. Germline V gene data show CDR1 as SGHAT and CDR2 as FQNNGV. TCRdb's table, derived via immunoSEQ multiplex PCR, lists solely in-frame clones and lacks some. The sample records tens of thousands of clones, 90% to 95% being singletons. A word on this clone: Its antigen is as yet unknown.

The timepoints at which blood was sampled were baseline, cycle 4 day 1, and cycle 7 day 1. The sequence was obtained from an adult with an advanced solid tumor such as melanoma, head and neck, liver or kidney cancer. The input for sequencing was CD4+ or CD8+ T cells sorted from blood, taken in a trial of the OX40 agonist ivuxolimab. The J gene is TRBJ2-7, the V gene TRBV11-2, with 8 bases identical to TRBD1. The CDR3, as DNA: TGTGCCAGCAGCCCCGACAGGGGAGGCGAGCAGTACTTC. Translating it yields CASSPDRGGEQYF.